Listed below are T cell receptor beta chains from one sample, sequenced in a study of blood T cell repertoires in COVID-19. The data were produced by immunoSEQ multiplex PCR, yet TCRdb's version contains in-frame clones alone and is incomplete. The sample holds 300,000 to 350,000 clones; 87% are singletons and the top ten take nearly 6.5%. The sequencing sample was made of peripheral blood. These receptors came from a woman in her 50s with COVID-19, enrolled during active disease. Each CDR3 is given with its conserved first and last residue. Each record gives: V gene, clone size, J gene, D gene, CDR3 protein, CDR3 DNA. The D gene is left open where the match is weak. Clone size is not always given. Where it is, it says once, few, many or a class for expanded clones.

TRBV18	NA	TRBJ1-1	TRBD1	CASSPPGGGRGRTNAEAFF	TGTGCCAGCTCACCCCCGGGAGGGGGGAGGGGGCGGACGAACGCTGAAGCTTTCTTT
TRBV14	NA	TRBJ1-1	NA	CASTLGLLNTEAFF	TGTGCCAGCACGTTGGGGCTTTTGAACACTGAAGCTTTCTTT
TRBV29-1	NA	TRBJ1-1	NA	CSVVAVSVNTEAFF	TGCAGCGTTGTGGCGGTATCCGTGAACACTGAAGCTTTCTTT
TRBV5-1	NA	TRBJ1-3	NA	CASSLESGSGNTIYF	TGCGCCAGCAGCTTGGAATCGGGTAGTGGAAACACCATATATTTT
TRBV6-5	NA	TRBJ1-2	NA	CASRYPRASDYGYTF	TGTGCCAGCAGGTACCCACGAGCGTCCGACTATGGCTACACCTTC
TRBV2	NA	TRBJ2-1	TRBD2	CASSEGATSGRANFRFF	TGTGCCAGCAGTGAAGGGGCTACTAGCGGGAGGGCCAATTTTAGGTTCTTC
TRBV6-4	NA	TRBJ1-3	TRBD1	CASRAGGQGGGGNTIYF	TGTGCCAGCAGGGCGGGGGGACAGGGAGGAGGAGGAAACACCATATATTTT
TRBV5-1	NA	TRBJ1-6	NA	CASSLAGYNSPLHF	TGCGCCAGCAGCTTAGCCGGGTATAATTCACCCCTCCACTTT
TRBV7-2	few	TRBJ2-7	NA	CASSLMPSGLNYEQYF	TGTGCCAGCAGCTTAATGCCGAGCGGGCTAAACTACGAGCAGTACTTC
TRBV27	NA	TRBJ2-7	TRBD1	CASSGTGASYEQYF	TGTGCCAGCAGTGGGACAGGGGCTTCCTACGAGCAGTACTTC
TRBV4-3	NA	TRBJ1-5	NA	CASSQDLGGPRRNQPQHF	TGCGCCAGCAGCCAAGATCTGGGGGGGCCCAGGAGGAATCAGCCCCAGCATTTT
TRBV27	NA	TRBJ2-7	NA	CASSLFPQIYEQYF	TGTGCCAGCAGTTTATTCCCCCAAATCTACGAGCAGTACTTC
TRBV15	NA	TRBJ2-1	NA	CATSRDGQEQFF	TGTGCCACCAGCAGAGATGGGCAGGAGCAGTTCTTC
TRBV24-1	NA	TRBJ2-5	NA	CATEFPGLETQYF	TGTGCCACGGAGTTCCCGGGACTAGAGACCCAGTACTTC
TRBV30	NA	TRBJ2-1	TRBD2	CAWSAGLADEQFF	TGTGCCTGGAGTGCTGGACTAGCCGATGAGCAGTTCTTC
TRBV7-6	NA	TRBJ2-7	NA	CASSLEGVPYEQYF	TGTGCCAGCAGCTTAGAAGGGGTACCCTACGAGCAGTACTTC
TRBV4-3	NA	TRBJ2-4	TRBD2	CASSPAPGLAGGPAKNIQYF	TGCGCCAGCAGCCCTGCCCCCGGACTAGCGGGAGGGCCGGCCAAAAACATTCAGTACTTC
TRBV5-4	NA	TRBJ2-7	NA	CASSLRGTGDDEQYF	TGTGCCAGCAGCTTGCGCGGAACCGGGGATGACGAGCAGTACTTC
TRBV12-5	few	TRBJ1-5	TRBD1	CASGFSEDRVGNQPQHF	TGTGCTAGTGGTTTCTCCGAGGACAGGGTGGGCAATCAGCCCCAGCATTTT
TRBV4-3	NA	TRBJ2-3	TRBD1	CASSQDTDRASTDTQYF	TGCGCCAGCAGCCAAGATACAGACAGGGCCAGCACAGATACGCAGTATTTT
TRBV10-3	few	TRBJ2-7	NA	CASSVDRRYEQYF	TGTGCCAGCTCCGTCGACAGGCGGTACGAGCAGTACTTC
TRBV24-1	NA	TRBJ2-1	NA	CATSIRGNEQFF	TGTGCCACCTCTATCCGGGGAAATGAGCAGTTCTTC
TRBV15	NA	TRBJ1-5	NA	CATSSRGVNQPQHF	TGTGCCACCAGCAGCAGGGGAGTAAATCAGCCCCAGCATTTT
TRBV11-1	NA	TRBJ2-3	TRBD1	CASSFPDRVGTDTQYF	TGTGCCAGCAGCTTTCCCGACAGGGTTGGCACAGATACGCAGTATTTT
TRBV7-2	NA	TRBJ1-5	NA	CASSLGVGGKPQHF	TGTGCCAGCAGCTTAGGCGTAGGGGGTAAGCCCCAGCATTTT
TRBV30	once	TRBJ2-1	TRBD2	CAWNRAGDNEQFF	TGTGCCTGGAATCGAGCGGGAGACAATGAGCAGTTCTTC
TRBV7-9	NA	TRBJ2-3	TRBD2	CASRVAGGPSDTQYF	TGTGCCAGCAGAGTAGCGGGAGGGCCCTCAGATACGCAGTATTTT
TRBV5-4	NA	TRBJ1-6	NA	CASSFRGYNSPLHF	TGTGCCAGCAGCTTTCGGGGATATAATTCACCCCTCCACTTT
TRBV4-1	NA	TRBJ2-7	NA	CASSRQEGATGYEQYF	TGCGCCAGCAGCCGCCAGGAGGGAGCCACAGGCTACGAGCAGTACTTC
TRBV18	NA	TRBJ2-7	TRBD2	CASSPPGLASSYEQYF	TGTGCCAGCTCACCCCCGGGACTAGCGAGCTCCTACGAGCAGTACTTC
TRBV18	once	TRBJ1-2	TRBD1	CASSPVGQGANGYTF	TGTGCCAGCTCACCAGTGGGCCAGGGGGCGAATGGCTACACCTTC